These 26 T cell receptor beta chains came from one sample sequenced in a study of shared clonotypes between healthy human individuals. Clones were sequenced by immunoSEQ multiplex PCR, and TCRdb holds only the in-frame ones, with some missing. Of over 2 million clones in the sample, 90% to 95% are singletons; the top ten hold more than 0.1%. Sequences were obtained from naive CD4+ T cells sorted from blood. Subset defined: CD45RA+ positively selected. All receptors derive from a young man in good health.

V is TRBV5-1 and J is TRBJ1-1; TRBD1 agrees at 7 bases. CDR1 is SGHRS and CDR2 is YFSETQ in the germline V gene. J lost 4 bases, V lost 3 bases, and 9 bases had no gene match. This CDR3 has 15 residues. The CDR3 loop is CASSWSTGLGTEAFF. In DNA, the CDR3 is TGCGCCAGCAGCTGGTCGACAGGGTTGGGCACTGAAGCTTTCTTT.

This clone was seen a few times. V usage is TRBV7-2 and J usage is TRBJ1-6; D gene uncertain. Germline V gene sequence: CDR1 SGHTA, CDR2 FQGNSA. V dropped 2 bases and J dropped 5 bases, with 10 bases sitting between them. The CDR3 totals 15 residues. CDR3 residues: CASSLPGVNNSPLHF. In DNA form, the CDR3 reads TGTGCCAGCAGCTTACCGGGAGTCAATAATTCACCCCTCCACTTT. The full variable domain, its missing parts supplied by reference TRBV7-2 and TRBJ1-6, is GAGVSQSPSNKVTEKGKDVELRCDPISGHTALYWYRQSLGQGLEFLIYFQGNSAPDKSGLPSDRFSAERTGGSVSTLTIQRTQQEDSAVYLCASSLPGVNNSPLHFGNGTRLTVT.

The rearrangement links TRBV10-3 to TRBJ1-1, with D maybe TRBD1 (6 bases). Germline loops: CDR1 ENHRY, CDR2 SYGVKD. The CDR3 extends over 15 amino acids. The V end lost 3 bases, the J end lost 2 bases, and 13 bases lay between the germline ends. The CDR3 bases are TGTGCCATCAGTGACTCAACCGGGACAAACACTGAAGCTTTCTTT. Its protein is CAISDSTGTNTEAFF.

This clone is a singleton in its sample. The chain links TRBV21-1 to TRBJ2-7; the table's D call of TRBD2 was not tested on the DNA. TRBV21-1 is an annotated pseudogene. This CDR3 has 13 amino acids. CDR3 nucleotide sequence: TGTGCCAGCAGCAAGAGGGAAGAAGGCGAGCAGTACTTC. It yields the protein CASSKREEGEQYF.

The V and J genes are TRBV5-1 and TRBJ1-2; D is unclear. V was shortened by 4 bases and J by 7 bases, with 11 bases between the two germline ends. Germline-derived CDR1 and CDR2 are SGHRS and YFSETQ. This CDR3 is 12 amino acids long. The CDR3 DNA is TGCGCCAGCAGCCCACTCCCGGGTGGCTACACCTTC. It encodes CASSPLPGGYTF.

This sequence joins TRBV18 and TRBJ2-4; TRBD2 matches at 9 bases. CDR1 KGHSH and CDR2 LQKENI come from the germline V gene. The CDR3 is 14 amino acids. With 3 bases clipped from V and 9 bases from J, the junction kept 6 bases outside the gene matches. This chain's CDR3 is CASSPAGGEGIQYF. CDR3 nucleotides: TGTGCCAGCTCACCGGCGGGGGGGGAAGGCATTCAGTACTTC.

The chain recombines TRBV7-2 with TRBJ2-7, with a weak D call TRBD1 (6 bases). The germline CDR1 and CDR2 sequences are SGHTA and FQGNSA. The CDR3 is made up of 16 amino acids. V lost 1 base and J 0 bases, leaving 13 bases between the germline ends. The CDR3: CASSLVNTGSSYEQYF. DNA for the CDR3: TGTGCCAGCAGCTTAGTCAATACAGGGAGCTCCTACGAGCAGTACTTC.

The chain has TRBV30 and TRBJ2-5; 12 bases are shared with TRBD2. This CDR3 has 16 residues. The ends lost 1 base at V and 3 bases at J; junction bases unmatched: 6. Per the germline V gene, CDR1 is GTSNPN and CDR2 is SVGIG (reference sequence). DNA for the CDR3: TGTGCCTGGAGTGATCTGGCTAGCGGGGGGGAAGAGACCCAGTACTTC. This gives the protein CAWSDLASGGEETQYF. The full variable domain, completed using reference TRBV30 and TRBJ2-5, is SQTIHQWPATLVQPVGSPLSLECTVEGTSNPNLYWYRQAAGRGLQLLFYSVGIGQISSEVPQNLSASRPQDRQFILSSKKLLLSDSGFYLCAWSDLASGGEETQYFGPGTRLLVL.

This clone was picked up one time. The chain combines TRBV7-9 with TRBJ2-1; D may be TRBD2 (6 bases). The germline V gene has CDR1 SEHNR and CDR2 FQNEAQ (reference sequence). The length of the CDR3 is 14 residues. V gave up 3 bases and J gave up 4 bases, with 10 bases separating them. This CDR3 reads CASSFGTEYNEQFF. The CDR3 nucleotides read TGTGCCAGCAGCTTCGGGACTGAGTACAATGAGCAGTTCTTC.

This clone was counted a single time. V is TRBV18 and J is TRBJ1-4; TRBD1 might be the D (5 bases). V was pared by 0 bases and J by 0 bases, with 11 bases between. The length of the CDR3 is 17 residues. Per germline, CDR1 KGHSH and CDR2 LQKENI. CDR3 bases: TGTGCCAGCTCACCACCAGGGGCCACCACAACTAATGAAAAACTGTTTTTT. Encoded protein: CASSPPGATTTNEKLFF. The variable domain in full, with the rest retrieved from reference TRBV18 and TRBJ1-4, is NAGVMQNPRHLVRRRGQEARLRCSPMKGHSHVYWYRQLPEEGLKFMVYLQKENIIDESGMPKERFSAEFPKEGPSILRIQQVVRGDSAAYFCASSPPGATTTNEKLFFGSGTQLSVL.

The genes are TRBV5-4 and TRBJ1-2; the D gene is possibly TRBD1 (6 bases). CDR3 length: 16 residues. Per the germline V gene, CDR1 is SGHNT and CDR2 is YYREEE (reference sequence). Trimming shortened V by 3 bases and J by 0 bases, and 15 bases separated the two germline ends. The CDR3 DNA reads TGTGCCAGCAGCTCAGCAGGGGACATCGCTAACTATGGCTACACCTTC. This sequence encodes CASSSAGDIANYGYTF.

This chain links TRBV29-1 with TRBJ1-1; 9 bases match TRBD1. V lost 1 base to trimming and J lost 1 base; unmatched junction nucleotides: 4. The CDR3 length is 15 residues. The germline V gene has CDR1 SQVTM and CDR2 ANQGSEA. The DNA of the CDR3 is TGCAGCGTTGAAGTACAGGGGGCGCGGAACACTGAAGCTTTCTTT. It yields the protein CSVEVQGARNTEAFF.

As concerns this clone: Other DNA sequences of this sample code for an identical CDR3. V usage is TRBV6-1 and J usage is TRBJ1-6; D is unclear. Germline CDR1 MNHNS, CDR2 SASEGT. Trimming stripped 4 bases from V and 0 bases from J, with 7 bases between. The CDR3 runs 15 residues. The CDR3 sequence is CASSVGSSYNSPLHF. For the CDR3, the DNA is TGTGCCAGCAGTGTAGGGAGCTCCTATAATTCACCCCTCCACTTT.

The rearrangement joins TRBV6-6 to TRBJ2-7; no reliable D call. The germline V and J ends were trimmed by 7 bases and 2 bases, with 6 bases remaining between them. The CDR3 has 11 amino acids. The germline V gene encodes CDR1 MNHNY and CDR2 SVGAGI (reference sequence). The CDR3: CASTEAYEQYF. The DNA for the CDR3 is TGTGCCAGCACAGAAGCCTACGAGCAGTACTTC.

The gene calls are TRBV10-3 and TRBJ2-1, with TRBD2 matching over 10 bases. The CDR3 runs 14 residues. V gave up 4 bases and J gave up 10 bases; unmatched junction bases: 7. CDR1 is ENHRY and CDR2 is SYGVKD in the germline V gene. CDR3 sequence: CAISALAGTLEQFF. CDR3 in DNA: TGTGCCATCAGTGCACTAGCGGGGACACTAGAGCAGTTCTTC.

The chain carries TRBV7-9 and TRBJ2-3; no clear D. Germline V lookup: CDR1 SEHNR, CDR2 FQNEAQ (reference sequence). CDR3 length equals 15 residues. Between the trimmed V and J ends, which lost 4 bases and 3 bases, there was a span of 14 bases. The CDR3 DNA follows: TGTGCCAGCAGCTCAGAGGCTGTTGGGACAGATACGCAGTATTTT. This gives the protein CASSSEAVGTDTQYF. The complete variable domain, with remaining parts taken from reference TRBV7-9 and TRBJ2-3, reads DTGVSQNPRHKITKRGQNVTFRCDPISEHNRLYWYRQTLGQGPEFLTYFQNEAQLEKSRLLSDRFSAERPKGSFSTLEIQRTEQGDSAMYLCASSSEAVGTDTQYFGPGTRLTVL.

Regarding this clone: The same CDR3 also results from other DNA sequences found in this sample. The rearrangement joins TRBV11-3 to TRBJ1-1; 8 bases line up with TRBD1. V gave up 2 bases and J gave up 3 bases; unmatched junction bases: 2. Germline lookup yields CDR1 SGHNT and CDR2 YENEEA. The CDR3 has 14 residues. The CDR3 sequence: CASSLQGADTEAFF. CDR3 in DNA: TGTGCCAGCAGCTTACAGGGGGCAGACACTGAAGCTTTCTTT. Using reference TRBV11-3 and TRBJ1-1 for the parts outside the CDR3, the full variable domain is EAGVVQSPRYKIIEKKQPVAFWCNPISGHNTLYWYLQNLGQGPELLIRYENEEAVDDSQLPKDRFSAERLKGVDSTLKIQPAELGDSAVYLCASSLQGADTEAFFGQGTRLTVV.

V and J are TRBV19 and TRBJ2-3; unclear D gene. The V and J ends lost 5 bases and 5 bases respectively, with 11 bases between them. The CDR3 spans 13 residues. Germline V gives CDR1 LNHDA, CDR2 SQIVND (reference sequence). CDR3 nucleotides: TGTGCCAGTAGTTCAATCGTGGGAGATACGCAGTATTTT. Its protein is CASSSIVGDTQYF.

CDR3: CASSPGTSRLGETQYF. The CDR3, as DNA: TGCGCCAGCAGTCCCGGGACTAGCCGACTTGGGGAGACCCAGTACTTC. This chain joins TRBV10-1 and TRBJ2-5; 9 bases map to TRBD2. Germline CDR1 reads WNHNN; CDR2 reads SYGVQD (reference sequence). The CDR3 is 16 residues long. The V and J ends lost 5 bases and 5 bases, in that order; junction bases with no gene match: 12.

The CDR3: CASDISGQSNQPQHF. DNA of the CDR3: TGTGCTAGTGATATTTCCGGACAGTCGAATCAGCCCCAGCATTTT. The V and J genes are TRBV12-5 and TRBJ1-5; a weak D match, TRBD1 (6 bases). The CDR3 spans 15 residues. The V end was cut by 7 bases, the J end by 4 bases, with 17 bases between. Germline values: CDR1 LGHNT, CDR2 FRNRAP. Full variable domain (outside the CDR3, taken from reference TRBV12-5 and TRBJ1-5): DARVTQTPRHKVTEMGQEVTMRCQPILGHNTVFWYRQTMMQGLELLAYFRNRAPLDDSGMPKDRFSAEMPDATLATLKIQPSEPRDSAVYFCASDISGQSNQPQHFGDGTRLSIL.

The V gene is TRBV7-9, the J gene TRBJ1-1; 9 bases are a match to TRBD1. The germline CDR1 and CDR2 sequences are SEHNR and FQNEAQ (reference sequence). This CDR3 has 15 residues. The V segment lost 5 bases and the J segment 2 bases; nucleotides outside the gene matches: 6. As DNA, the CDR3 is TGTGCCAGCAGCAGGGACAGGGTGCTAAACACTGAAGCTTTCTTT. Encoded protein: CASSRDRVLNTEAFF. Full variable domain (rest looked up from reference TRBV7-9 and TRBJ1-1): DTGVSQNPRHKITKRGQNVTFRCDPISEHNRLYWYRQTLGQGPEFLTYFQNEAQLEKSRLLSDRFSAERPKGSFSTLEIQRTEQGDSAMYLCASSRDRVLNTEAFFGQGTRLTVV.

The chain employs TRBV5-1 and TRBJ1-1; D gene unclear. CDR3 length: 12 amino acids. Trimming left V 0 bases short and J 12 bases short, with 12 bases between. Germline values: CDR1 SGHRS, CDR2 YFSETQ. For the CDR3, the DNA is TGCGCCAGCAGCTTGGACCCCCTAATACCTTTCTTT. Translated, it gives CASSLDPLIPFF.

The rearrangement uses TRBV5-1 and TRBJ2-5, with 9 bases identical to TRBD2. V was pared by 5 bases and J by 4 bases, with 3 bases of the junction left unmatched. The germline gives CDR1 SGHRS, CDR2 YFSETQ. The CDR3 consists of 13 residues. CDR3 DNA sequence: TGCGCCAGCAGAGCTAGCGGGGTAGAGACCCAGTACTTC. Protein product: CASRASGVETQYF.

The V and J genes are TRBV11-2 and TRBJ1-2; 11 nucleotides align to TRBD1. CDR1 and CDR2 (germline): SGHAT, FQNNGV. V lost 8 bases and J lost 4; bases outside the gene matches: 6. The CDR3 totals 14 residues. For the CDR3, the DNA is TGTGCCAGCTCCGGGACAGGGGGGATCTATGGCTACACCTTC. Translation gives CASSGTGGIYGYTF.

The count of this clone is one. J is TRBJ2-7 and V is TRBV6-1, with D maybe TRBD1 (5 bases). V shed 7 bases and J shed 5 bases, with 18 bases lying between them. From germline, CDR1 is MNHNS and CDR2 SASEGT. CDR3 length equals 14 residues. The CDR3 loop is CASTEPGMGNEQYF. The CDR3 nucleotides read TGTGCCAGCACTGAGCCAGGGATGGGGAACGAGCAGTACTTC.

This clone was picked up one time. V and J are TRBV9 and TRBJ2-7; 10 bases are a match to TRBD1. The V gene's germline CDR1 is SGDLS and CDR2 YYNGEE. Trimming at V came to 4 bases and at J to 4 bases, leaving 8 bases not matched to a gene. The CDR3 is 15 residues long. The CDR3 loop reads CASSPPGQGRYEQYF. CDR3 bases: TGTGCCAGCAGCCCGCCGGGACAGGGGAGATACGAGCAGTACTTC.